One and the same sample provided the 9 T cell receptor beta chains below, sequenced in a study of identical twins. Using its own MiXCR run on the 5' RACE reads, TCRdb lists one record per CDR3 protein. The sample holds a few hundred thousand distinct CDR3 sequences, about 13% seen once. The data were also submitted as part of a second study, on yellow fever vaccine responses in identical twins.

The sample taken for sequencing was memory (CD45RO+) T cells sorted from blood. These TCRs come from a woman under 30 in good health.

The rearrangement uses TRBV30 and TRBJ2-2, with TRBD1 as a possible D gene (6 bases). Germline V CDR1 and CDR2: GTSNPN, SVGIG (reference sequence). The CDR3 spans 14 residues. Trimming took off 3 bases at V and 1 base at J, with 9 bases between the two ends. In nucleotides, the CDR3 is TGTGCCTGGAGGCCGACAGGGAACACCGGGGAGCTGTTTTTT. Translating gives CAWRPTGNTGELFF. Complete variable domain (other parts from reference TRBV30 and TRBJ2-2): SQTIHQWPATLVQPVGSPLSLECTVEGTSNPNLYWYRQAAGRGLQLLFYSVGIGQISSEVPQNLSASRPQDRQFILSSKKLLLSDSGFYLCAWRPTGNTGELFFGEGSRLTVL.

The chain links TRBV4-1 to TRBJ2-7; D may be TRBD2 (6 bases). CDR3 length equals 15 residues. The V gene's germline CDR1 is MGHRA and CDR2 YSYEKL. V lost 1 base and J 3 bases, leaving 13 bases between the germline ends. CDR3 DNA sequence: TGCGCCAGCAGCCAAGTGGGGGGTTACAGCTACGAGCAGTACTTC. Amino acids: CASSQVGGYSYEQYF.

This clonotype was recorded many times. This sequence joins TRBV7-9 and TRBJ1-2, with D possibly matching TRBD1 (6 bases). The CDR3 totals 12 residues. Trimming removed 3 bases at V and 8 bases at J, with 10 bases between. Germline CDR1 is SEHNR and CDR2 is FQNEAQ (reference sequence). CDR3 DNA sequence: TGTGCCAGCAGCTTTAACAGGGACGGCTACACCTTC. It translates to CASSFNRDGYTF.

V is TRBV7-9 and J is TRBJ1-1, with 10 bases identical to TRBD1. V was pared by 5 bases and J by 2 bases, with 8 bases of the junction left unmatched. The CDR3 consists of 16 residues. CDR1 is SEHNR and CDR2 is FQNEAQ in the germline V gene (reference sequence). This CDR3 reads CASSAGTGEDNTEAFF. The CDR3 DNA reads TGTGCCAGCAGCGCCGGGACAGGGGAAGATAACACTGAAGCTTTCTTT.

The rearrangement uses TRBV6-6 and TRBJ2-1; D gene unclear. V was clipped by 7 bases and J by 4 bases, with 8 bases between them. Looked up from germline, CDR1 is MNHNY and CDR2 is SVGAGI (reference sequence). The CDR3 length is 12 residues. The CDR3 loop reads CASTLGYNEQFF. CDR3 nucleotides: TGTGCCAGCACCCTTGGGTACAATGAGCAGTTCTTC.

The V gene is TRBV20-1, the J gene TRBJ2-3; no reliable D call. This CDR3 region has 11 residues. The V gene lost 3 bases and the J gene lost 7 bases, with 8 bases spanning the gap. Germline V CDR1 and CDR2: DFQATT, SNEGSKA (reference sequence). The CDR3: CSARESYTQYF. Written as DNA, the CDR3 is TGCAGTGCTAGGGAGTCGTATACGCAGTATTTT.

This clonotype was counted at least ten times. This rearrangement joins TRBV12-3 or TRBV12-4 to TRBJ2-3; D is unresolved. V was shortened by 3 bases and J by 2 bases, with 6 bases between the two germline ends. There are 13 residues in the CDR3. The CDR3 loop is CASSLPTTDTQYF. The DNA of the CDR3 is TGTGCCAGCAGTTTGCCTACCACAGATACGCAGTATTTT.

This chain connects TRBV11-2 to TRBJ2-3; maybe TRBD1 (7 bases). CDR1 is SGHAT and CDR2 is FQNNGV in the germline V gene. This CDR3 has 17 residues. V was trimmed by 7 bases and J by 1 base, leaving 21 bases between them. CDR3 bases: TGTGCCAGCAAATTAGATGGAGGGGGACAGCGCACAGATACGCAGTATTTT. Its protein product is CASKLDGGGQRTDTQYF.

The chain carries TRBV6-6 and TRBJ1-2; tentative D call: TRBD1 (5 bases). CDR1 is MNHNY, CDR2 SVGAGI, per germline (reference sequence). The CDR3 consists of 12 residues. V lost 6 bases to trimming and J lost 8 bases, with 13 bases between them. The CDR3 loop reads CASSGTVEGYTF. In DNA form, the CDR3 reads TGTGCCAGCAGCGGGACGGTGGAAGGCTACACCTTC.